A single sample gave rise to the 7 T cell receptor beta chains below, sequenced in a study of CD8 T cells in ankylosing spondylitis. TCRdb reanalysed the 5' RACE reads using MiXCR and keeps one entry per CDR3 protein. This sample yields around 250,000 distinct CDR3 sequences, of which roughly 10% are seen a single time; 5.5% to 8% belongs to the top ten. Sequencing was performed on blood, either unsorted or a sorted T cell fraction (not recorded which). All receptors come from a male donor with ankylosing spondylitis or in good health (not recorded which).

The gene calls are TRBV28 and TRBJ2-7; unclear D gene. The CDR3 consists of 14 residues. Germline values: CDR1 MDHEN, CDR2 SYDVKM. The ends were cut back, 3 bases at V and 0 bases at J, with 9 bases in the middle. This chain's CDR3 is CASSLGSASYEQYF. The CDR3 nucleotides are TGTGCCAGCAGTTTGGGGTCGGCCTCCTACGAGCAGTACTTC.

This clonotype was detected many times. The chain joins TRBV12-3 or TRBV12-4 to TRBJ2-1, with 12 bases lining up with TRBD2. The CDR3 loop spans 15 amino acids. V shed 8 bases and J 7 bases; nucleotides not matched to a gene: 9. The CDR3 coding sequence is TGTGCCAGCGTCCATGGACTAGCGGGGAATAATGAGCAGTTCTTC. It specifies CASVHGLAGNNEQFF.

A few counts support this clonotype. CDR3 amino acids: CASSYSLVRTEAFF. The CDR3 DNA reads TGTGCCAGCAGCTACAGCCTCGTCCGCACTGAAGCTTTCTTT. This chain joins TRBV11-1 and TRBJ1-1; D call uncertain. The CDR3 sequence is 14 residues long. V gave up 4 bases and J gave up 4 bases, with 13 bases separating them. Germline lookup yields CDR1 SGHAT and CDR2 FQDESV (reference sequence).

V is TRBV11-2 and J is TRBJ1-3, with TRBD1 matching 7 bases. This CDR3 is built from 17 residues. J lost 0 bases, V lost 1 base, and 6 bases had no gene match. Per germline, CDR1 SGHAT and CDR2 FQNNGV. CDR3 nucleotides: TGTGCCAGCAGCTTAGTCCCTCGACAGGGCTCTGGAAACACCATATATTTT. The encoded protein is CASSLVPRQGSGNTIYF.

Only one count was recorded for this clonotype. This sequence may be a read error, since a much larger clone differs from it by one base. The gene calls are TRBV20-1 and TRBJ2-3, with TRBD2 matching over 9 bases. CDR1 and CDR2 from the germline V gene are DFQATT and SNEGSKA (reference sequence). CDR3 length: 16 amino acids. In DNA form, the CDR3 reads TGCTGTGCTCGGAAATGGGTAGCGGGGGGCACAGATACGCAGTATTTT. It translates to CCARKWVAGGTDTQYF.

This sequence joins TRBV9 and TRBJ1-6; D is ambiguous. This CDR3 comprises 13 residues. The V gene's germline CDR1 is SGDLS and CDR2 YYNGEE. Trimming left V 0 bases short and J 9 bases short, with 7 bases between. The CDR3 DNA follows: TGTGCCAGCAGCGTAGAGGACCGTTCACCCCTCCACTTT. Translation: CASSVEDRSPLHF.

This chain joins TRBV27 and TRBJ1-2, with 7 positions matching TRBD1. CDR1 is MNHEY, CDR2 SMNVEV, per germline (reference sequence). With V trimmed by 5 bases and J by 5 bases, 17 bases remained unmatched. The CDR3 covers 17 residues. CDR3 sequence (DNA): TGTGCCAGCAGTACCCGGACAGGTACCGTCCCACTTTATGGCTACACCTTC. It codes for CASSTRTGTVPLYGYTF.